This T cell receptor (beta chain) was recovered during a study of blood T cell repertoires in COVID-19. About the research overall: Collection of acute and convalescent COVID-19 samples took place in the United States, Italy and Spain. Nucleic acid was either cDNA or gDNA, and it came from T cells, B-cell-depleted T cells, or PBMCs.

In germline, CDR1 is SGHTA, CDR2 FQGTGA. The CDR3 extends over 13 amino acids. The V and J ends lost 7 bases and 0 bases respectively, with 8 bases between them. Per the original data handling: Reference gene primer amplification gave nucleated cell count estimates. The data were produced by immunoSEQ multiplex PCR, yet TCRdb's version contains in-frame clones alone and is incomplete. The V and J calls and the clone size are those of that table, but D and trimming were determined from the DNA. The sample contains about 110,000 clones, approximately 85% of which appear only once. Sequences were obtained from peripheral blood. The receptor was derived from an older man with acute or convalescent COVID-19. The J gene is TRBJ2-3, the V gene TRBV7-3; possible D gene TRBD2, 6 bases. The CDR3 is CASKRGSTDTQYF. The CDR3, as DNA: TGTGCCAGCAAACGGGGGAGCACAGATACGCAGTATTTT.